A single sample is the source of the 14 T cell receptor beta chains below, sequenced in a study of T cells in localized non-small cell lung cancer. Assay used: immunoSEQ multiplex PCR; TCRdb lists only in-frame clones, some missing. In the table there are 25,000 or so clones, around 88% of which are singletons. This sample comprised peripheral blood, obtained before any cancer treatment. These receptors all come from a female donor aged 60 or older with stage I lung adenocarcinoma.

The V gene is TRBV7-9, the J gene TRBJ1-1, with D perhaps matching TRBD1 (5 bases). The CDR3 has 15 amino acids. Looked up from germline, CDR1 is SEHNR and CDR2 is FQNEAQ (reference sequence). Trimming took 5 bases from V and 3 from J, leaving 16 bases between them. The CDR3: CASSPRGREYTEAFF. Here the CDR3 DNA reads TGTGCCAGCAGCCCCCGGGGCAGGGAATACACTGAAGCTTTCTTT.

This rearrangement joins TRBV5-1 to TRBJ2-2, with D perhaps being TRBD1 or TRBD2 (5 bases each). The ends were cut back, 1 base at V and 4 bases at J, with 8 bases in the middle. This CDR3 comprises 14 residues. The germline gives CDR1 SGHRS, CDR2 YFSETQ. The CDR3 here is CASSLKGSTGELFF. The CDR3 nucleotides are TGCGCCAGCAGCTTGAAGGGGAGCACCGGGGAGCTGTTTTTT. Full variable domain (rest looked up from reference TRBV5-1 and TRBJ2-2): KAGVTQTPRYLIKTRGQQVTLSCSPISGHRSVSWYQQTPGQGLQFLFEYFSETQRNKGNFPGRFSGRQFSNSRSEMNVSTLELGDSALYLCASSLKGSTGELFFGEGSRLTVL.

The chain joins TRBV6-1 to TRBJ1-2; D not certain. The V end was cut by 7 bases, the J end by 4 bases, with 13 bases between. The CDR3 consists of 13 residues. Germline V lookup: CDR1 MNHNS, CDR2 SASEGT. The CDR3 sequence is CASTTPPSYGYTF. The CDR3 DNA reads as TGTGCCAGCACAACTCCCCCCAGCTATGGCTACACCTTC.

J is TRBJ2-1 and V is TRBV6-5; TRBD2 aligns across 10 bases. The CDR3 is 15 residues long. With V trimmed by 5 bases and J by 3 bases, 4 bases remained unmatched. From germline, CDR1 is MNHEY and CDR2 SVGAGI. The CDR3 DNA follows: TGTGCCAGCAGTCCTCCTAGCGGGGGCTACAATGAGCAGTTCTTC. It specifies CASSPPSGGYNEQFF.

The gene calls are TRBV2 and TRBJ1-5; TRBD1 matches 10 bases. J was trimmed by 2 bases and V by 6 bases; bases with no gene match: 4. Germline loops: CDR1 SNHLY, CDR2 FYNNEI. The CDR3 consists of 15 residues. The CDR3 nucleotides are TGTGCCAGCAGGGACAGGGGGATCGGCAATCAGCCCCAGCATTTT. As protein: CASRDRGIGNQPQHF.

The genes are TRBV5-1 and TRBJ1-2; the match to TRBD1 covers 8 bases. V lost 4 bases, J lost 4 bases, and 9 bases stayed unmatched. Looked up from germline, CDR1 is SGHRS and CDR2 is YFSETQ. The CDR3 has 15 amino acids. The CDR3 protein is CASSPGQGGSYGYTF. The CDR3 DNA follows: TGCGCCAGCAGCCCCGGACAGGGTGGGTCCTATGGCTACACCTTC.

The chain carries TRBV6-5 and TRBJ2-5; D is possibly TRBD2 (5 bases). The V gene lost 5 bases and the J gene lost 14 bases, with 15 bases spanning the gap. This CDR3 has 11 residues. Looked up from germline, CDR1 is MNHEY and CDR2 is SVGAGI. This CDR3 is CASSPSGLRYF. Written as DNA, the CDR3 is TGTGCCAGCAGTCCCTCGGGATTACGTTACTTC.

The V and J genes are TRBV19 and TRBJ1-2; D not resolved. Trimming pared 2 bases from V and 8 bases from J, leaving 9 bases between. CDR1 and CDR2 (germline): LNHDA, SQIVND (reference sequence). There are 12 residues in the CDR3. CDR3 residues: CASSISTSGYTF. CDR3 nucleotide sequence: TGTGCCAGTAGTATAAGCACCAGCGGCTACACCTTC.

This clone has a handful of counts. This chain connects TRBV29-1 to TRBJ1-2; weak D call: TRBD1 (5 bases). Germline values: CDR1 SQVTM, CDR2 ANQGSEA. Trimming shortened V by 6 bases and J by 14 bases, and 22 bases separated the two germline ends. The CDR3 length is 12 residues. The CDR3 sequence: CSVQGNNSPKTF. The CDR3 region has the DNA TGCAGCGTCCAGGGAAACAATTCGCCGAAGACCTTC. The whole variable domain, remainder taken from reference TRBV29-1 and TRBJ1-2, is SAVISQKPSRDICQRGTSLTIQCQVDSQVTMMFWYRQQPGQSLTLIATANQGSEATYESGFVIDKFPISRPNLTFSTLTVSNMSPEDSSIYLCSVQGNNSPKTFGSGTRLTVV.

This clone is judged medium-sized. The V call is TRBV29-1, the J call TRBJ2-6; 10 nucleotides line up with TRBD2. The junction had 6 bases not matched to a gene; V was cut back by 4 bases and J by 0 bases. The CDR3 sequence is 17 residues long. Per germline, CDR1 SQVTM and CDR2 ANQGSEA. For the CDR3, the DNA is TGCAGCGTTGGGGTTAGCGGGAGGACCTCTGGGGCCAACGTCCTGACTTTC. Residues: CSVGVSGRTSGANVLTF.

This rearrangement joins TRBV11-3 to TRBJ2-4; 12 bases fit TRBD2. Germline assignment: CDR1 SGHNT and CDR2 YENEEA. V dropped 5 bases and J dropped 8; count of bases not matched to a gene: 7. CDR3 length equals 15 residues. CDR3 residues: CASSLAGGAYYIQYF. The CDR3, as DNA: TGTGCCAGCAGCCTAGCGGGAGGGGCATATTACATTCAGTACTTC.

The rearrangement links TRBV19 to TRBJ1-4; no definite D call. Germline lookup yields CDR1 LNHDA and CDR2 SQIVND (reference sequence). The CDR3 has 13 amino acids. Trimming removed 8 bases from V and 5 bases from J, with 12 bases in between. The CDR3 DNA reads as TGTGCCAGTCAGTCGGGTCTGAATGAAAAACTGTTTTTT. It is translated as CASQSGLNEKLFF.

The chain links TRBV15 to TRBJ2-7; TRBD1 is a possible D gene (6 bases). Trimming shortened V by 1 base and J by 5 bases, and 12 bases separated the two germline ends. The CDR3 is made up of 14 amino acids. Germline assignment: CDR1 LNHNV and CDR2 YYDKDF (reference sequence). The CDR3 region has the DNA TGTGCCACCAGCAGAGCTGACAGGCTCGACGAGCAGTACTTC. It yields the protein CATSRADRLDEQYF.

The V and J genes are TRBV27 and TRBJ2-1; D unclear. With 7 bases removed from V and 10 bases from J, the gap between germline ends came to 11 bases. This CDR3 has 11 residues. In germline, CDR1 is MNHEY, CDR2 SMNVEV (reference sequence). DNA for the CDR3: TGTGCCAGCACGGACCTTGGGGAGCAGTTCTTC. Translation: CASTDLGEQFF.